This T cell receptor beta chain was obtained from a study of PD-L1 blockade in urothelial cancer. Time point indicated: pretreatment peripheral blood. The CDR3 spans 18 residues. The trim removed 4 bases at V and 7 bases at J, leaving 16 bases unmatched. From germline, CDR1 is LGHNA and CDR2 YNFKEQ. This table comes from immunoSEQ multiplex PCR, and its TCRdb copy is limited to in-frame clones, with some not included. The sample consists of about 79,000 clones, just under 85% of them appearing once. The clonotype was recovered from a man aged 35 to 55 with urothelial cancer. The chain carries TRBV4-2 and TRBJ2-5, with 12 bases lining up with TRBD1. The material sequenced was PBMCs, taken around atezolizumab (anti-PD-L1) treatment. The CDR3 DNA reads as TGTGCCAGCAGCCGCCGGGCCCGGGACAGGGGGCCGGGAGGGACCCAGTACTTC. This codes for CASSRRARDRGPGGTQYF.